Below, one T cell receptor (beta chain) is given with its context. This specimen belongs to a study of blood T cell repertoires in COVID-19. Only in-frame clones appear in the TCRdb table, and some are missing; sequencing was by immunoSEQ multiplex PCR. The sample shows roughly 190,000 clones, about 86% of them seen only once. This CDR3 is 16 amino acids long. Germline CDR1 is LNHDA and CDR2 is SQIVND (reference sequence). Trimming removed 5 bases from V and 9 bases from J, with 25 bases in between. The rearrangement links TRBV19 to TRBJ1-1, with a tentative D call TRBD1 (6 bases). The TCR originated in a young man with active or convalescent COVID-19. The specimen was peripheral blood. CDR3 nucleotide sequence: TGTGCCAGTAGTTACCCTTCCTCAGGGGCCATATCCCAAGCTTTCTTT. It specifies CASSYPSSGAISQAFF.